This T cell receptor beta chain was profiled in a study of cytomegalovirus exposure and HLA in healthy donors. This CDR3 spans 17 amino acids. Germline V gene data show CDR1 as MDHEN and CDR2 as SYDVKM. V gave up 3 bases and J gave up 0 bases, with 12 bases separating them. This PCR relied on a set of 60 Vbeta primers and 13 Jbeta primers. Authors' analysis steps: Unique TCR beta chains numbered roughly 80 million in a later analysis, with roughly 9.9 million shared. Repertoires were generated with immunoSEQ multiplex PCR, while TCRdb's copy carries only in-frame clones and drops some. V and J calls and clone size are given by that table; D and trimming were obtained from the DNA. This table holds 120,000 to 150,000 clones, over 75% found once.

This receptor was taken from a man between 40 and 49 years old in good health and CMV-seronegative. Sequences were obtained from PBMCs. This chain links TRBV28 with TRBJ2-6; a possible D gene is TRBD1 (7 bases). The CDR3 nucleotides read TGTGCCAGCAGTTTTGCAGGGGGGTTCTCTGGGGCCAACGTCCTGACTTTC. Amino acids: CASSFAGGFSGANVLTF.